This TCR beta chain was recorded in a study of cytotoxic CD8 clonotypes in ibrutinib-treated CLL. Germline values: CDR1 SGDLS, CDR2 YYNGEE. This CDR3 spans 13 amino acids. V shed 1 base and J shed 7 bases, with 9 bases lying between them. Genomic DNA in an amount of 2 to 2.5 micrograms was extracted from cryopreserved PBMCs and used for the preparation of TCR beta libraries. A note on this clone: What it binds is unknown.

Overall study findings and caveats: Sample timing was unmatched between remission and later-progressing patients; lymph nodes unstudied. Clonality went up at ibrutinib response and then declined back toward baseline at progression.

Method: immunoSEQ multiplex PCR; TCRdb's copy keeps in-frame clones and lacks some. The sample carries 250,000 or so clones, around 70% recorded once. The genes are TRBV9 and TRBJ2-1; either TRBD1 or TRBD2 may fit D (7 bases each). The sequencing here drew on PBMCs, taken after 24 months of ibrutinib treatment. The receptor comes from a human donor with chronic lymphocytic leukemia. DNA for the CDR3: TGTGCCAGCAGCGTACAGGGGGGGAATGAGCAGTTCTTC. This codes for CASSVQGGNEQFF.